This paragraph reports one T cell receptor beta chain. Generated by immunoSEQ multiplex PCR, the TCRdb table keeps only in-frame clones and is missing some. The sample has 180,000 or so clones; roughly 82% are singletons. This entry comes from a study of blood T cell repertoires in COVID-19. Material for sequencing was PBMCs or T cells enriched from blood (not recorded which). The origin of this receptor is a middle-aged man who had recovered from COVID-19.

The CDR3 region is CASRLGSTDTQYF. CDR3 sequence (DNA): TGTGCCAGTAGACTAGGAAGCACAGATACGCAGTATTTT. This chain joins TRBV19 and TRBJ2-3, with a tentative D call TRBD2 (5 bases). Trimming took off 6 bases at V and 0 bases at J, with 7 bases between the two ends. The CDR3 extends over 13 amino acids. In germline, CDR1 is LNHDA, CDR2 SQIVND (reference sequence).